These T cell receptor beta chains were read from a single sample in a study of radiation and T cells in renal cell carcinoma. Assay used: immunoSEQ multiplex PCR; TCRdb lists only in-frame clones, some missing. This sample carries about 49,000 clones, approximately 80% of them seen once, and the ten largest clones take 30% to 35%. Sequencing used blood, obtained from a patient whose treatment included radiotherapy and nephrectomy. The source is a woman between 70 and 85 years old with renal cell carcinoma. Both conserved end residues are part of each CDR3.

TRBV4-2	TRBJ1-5	CASSLIRGQGQPQHF
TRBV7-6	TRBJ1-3	CASSIGSGNTIYF
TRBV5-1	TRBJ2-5	CASSWTGTNQETQYF
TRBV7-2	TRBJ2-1	CASSLAWMPGDEQFF
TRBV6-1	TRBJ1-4	CASRPGGEKLFF
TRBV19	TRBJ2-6	CASRRDREPGANVLTF
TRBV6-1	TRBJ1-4	CASSGQLLTATNEKLFF
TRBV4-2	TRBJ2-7	CASSQELAGGYEQYF
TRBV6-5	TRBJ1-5	CASSPRTDSNQPQHF
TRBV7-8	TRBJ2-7	CASSLDYEQYF
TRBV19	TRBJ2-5	CASSMTSGQETQYF
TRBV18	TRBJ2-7	CASSPNAGGASYEQYF
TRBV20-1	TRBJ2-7	CSARAFGEQYF
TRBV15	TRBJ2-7	CATSRRDSSTYEQYF
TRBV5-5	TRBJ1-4	CASSLVLGTGGLEKLFF
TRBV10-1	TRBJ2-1	CASSADRESGNEQFF